The sequence of this TCR beta chain was determined in a study of blood T cell repertoires in COVID-19. At the level of the study: Material from acute and convalescent COVID-19 was sourced from the United States, Italy and Spain. Sample material is recorded as cDNA or gDNA derived from T cells, B-cell-depleted T cells, or PBMCs.

Authors' processing steps: Amplification of reference gene primers was used by the study to estimate nucleated cell counts. Only in-frame clones appear in the TCRdb table, and some are missing; sequencing was by immunoSEQ multiplex PCR. The V and J calls and clone size come from that table; D and trimming were worked out from the DNA. The repertoire holds about 380,000 clones, with 70% to 85% as singletons. The V end was cut by 2 bases, the J end by 0 bases, with 11 bases between. CDR3 size: 15 residues. The germline CDR1 and CDR2 sequences are MNHNY and SVGAGI (reference sequence). Sequenced sample: peripheral blood. This receptor was identified in a human donor with acute or convalescent COVID-19. The donor label of this sample is uncertain. This rearrangement joins TRBV6-6 to TRBJ2-7; D is possibly TRBD2 (6 bases). CDR3 DNA: TGTGCCAGCAGTTACGGGCGGGGTGGCTCCTACGAGCAGTACTTC. It encodes CASSYGRGGSYEQYF.